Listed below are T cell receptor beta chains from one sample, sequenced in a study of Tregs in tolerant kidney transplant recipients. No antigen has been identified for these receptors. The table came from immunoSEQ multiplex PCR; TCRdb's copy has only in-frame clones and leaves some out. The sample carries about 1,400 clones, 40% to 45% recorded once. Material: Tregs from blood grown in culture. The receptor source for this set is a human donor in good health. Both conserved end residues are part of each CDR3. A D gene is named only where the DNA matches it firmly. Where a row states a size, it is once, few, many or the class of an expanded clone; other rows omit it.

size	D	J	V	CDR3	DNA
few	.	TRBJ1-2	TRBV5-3	CASSLTGDYGYTF	TGTGCCAGCAGCTTGACCGGGGACTATGGCTACACCTTC
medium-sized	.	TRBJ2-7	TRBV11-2	CASSPGLVVEQYF	TGTGCCAGCAGCCCAGGGTTGGTCGTCGAGCAGTACTTC
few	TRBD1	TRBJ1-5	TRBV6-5	CASRGQGNQPQHF	TGTGCCAGCAGGGGACAGGGGAATCAGCCCCAGCATTTT
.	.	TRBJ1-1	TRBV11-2	CASSLLGVEAFF	TGTGCCAGCAGTCTCCTTGGCGTTGAAGCTTTCTTT
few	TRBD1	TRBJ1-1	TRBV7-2	CASSSSRTGVSRAFF	TGTGCCAGCAGCTCTTCCCGGACAGGGGTTAGTAGAGCTTTCTTT
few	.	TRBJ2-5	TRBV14	CASSHPGAPGTQYF	TGTGCCAGCAGCCACCCAGGGGCGCCCGGGACCCAGTACTTC
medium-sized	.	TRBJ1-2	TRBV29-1	CSAGGQGFNGYTF	TGCAGCGCTGGGGGGCAGGGTTTCAATGGCTACACCTTC
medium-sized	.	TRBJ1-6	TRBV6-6	CASSYGDRLSSPLHF	TGTGCCAGCAGTTATGGAGACAGGCTAAGTTCACCCCTCCACTTT
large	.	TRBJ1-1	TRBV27	CASSSGPLGMNTEAFF	TGTGCCAGCAGTTCGGGCCCCCTCGGAATGAACACTGAAGCTTTCTTT
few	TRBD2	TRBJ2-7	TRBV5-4	CASSSPSGGGYEQYF	TGTGCCAGCAGCTCCCCGAGCGGGGGAGGTTACGAGCAGTACTTC
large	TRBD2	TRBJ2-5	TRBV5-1	CASSYRGLAIETQYF	TGCGCCAGCAGTTACCGTGGACTAGCGATCGAGACCCAGTACTTC
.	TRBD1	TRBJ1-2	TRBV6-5	CASGNYRGVDDYTF	TGTGCCAGCGGGAATTACAGGGGGGTCGATGACTACACCTTC
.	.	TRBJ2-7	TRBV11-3	CASSSKRVRNEQYF	TGTGCCAGCAGCTCGAAGCGGGTTCGGAACGAGCAGTACTTC
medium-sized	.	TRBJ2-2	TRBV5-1	CASSRADGGELFF	TGCGCCAGCAGCCGGGCGGACGGTGGGGAGCTGTTTTTT
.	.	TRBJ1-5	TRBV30	CAWSVLERGNQPQHF	TGTGCCTGGAGTGTACTCGAGCGTGGGAATCAGCCCCAGCATTTT
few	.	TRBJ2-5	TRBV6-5	CASSYDYTPETQYF	TGTGCCAGCAGTTACGATTATACCCCCGAGACCCAGTACTTC
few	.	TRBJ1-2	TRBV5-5	CASSPRTRTLGGYTF	TGTGCCAGCAGTCCTCGGACGAGAACTCTGGGGGGCTACACCTTC
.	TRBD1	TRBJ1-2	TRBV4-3	CASSQSTGGLYGYTF	TGCGCCAGCAGTCAATCCACAGGGGGCCTGTATGGCTACACCTTC
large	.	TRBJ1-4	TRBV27	CASSPSRGSSHTNEKLFF	TGTGCCAGCAGTCCCTCGCGAGGGTCTTCGCATACTAATGAAAAACTGTTTTTT
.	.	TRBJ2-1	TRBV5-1	CASSPDGLHEQFF	TGCGCCAGCAGCCCCGATGGCTTGCATGAGCAGTTCTTC
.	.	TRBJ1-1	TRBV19	CASSIGGGTEAFF	TGTGCCAGTAGTATAGGGGGAGGCACTGAAGCTTTCTTT
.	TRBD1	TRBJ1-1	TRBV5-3	CASSSSRTGVSRAFF	TGTGCCAGCAGCTCTTCCCGGACAGGGGTTAGTAGAGCTTTCTTT
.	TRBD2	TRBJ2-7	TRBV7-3	CASSLGEGYEQYF	TGTGCCAGCAGCTTGGGGGAGGGCTACGAGCAGTACTTC
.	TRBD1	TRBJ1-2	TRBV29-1	CSVGRDRGSLFGYTF	TGCAGCGTCGGAAGGGACAGGGGGTCCCTATTTGGCTACACCTTC
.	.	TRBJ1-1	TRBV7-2	CASSLRWRRTAGNTEAFF	TGTGCCAGCAGCTTAAGGTGGCGCCGGACAGCGGGGAACACTGAAGCTTTCTTT
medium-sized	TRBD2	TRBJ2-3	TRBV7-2	CASSPRGYTDTQYF	TGTGCCAGCAGCCCGCGGGGGTACACAGATACGCAGTATTTT
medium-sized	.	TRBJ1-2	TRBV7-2	CASSLTSGYTF	TGTGCCAGCAGCTTAACATCAGGCTACACCTTC
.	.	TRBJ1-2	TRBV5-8	CASSLSGGYTF	TGTGCCAGCAGCCTTTCAGGGGGCTACACCTTC
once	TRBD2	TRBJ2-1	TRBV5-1	CASSPSGGRVEQFF	TGCGCCAGCAGCCCTAGCGGGGGAAGGGTTGAGCAGTTCTTC
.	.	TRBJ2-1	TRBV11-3	CASSLVGNSYNEQFF	TGTGCCAGCAGCTTAGTAGGGAACTCCTACAATGAGCAGTTCTTC
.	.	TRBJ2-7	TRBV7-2	CASSPSGRGASYEQYF	TGTGCCAGCAGCCCGTCTGGCAGGGGGGCCTCCTACGAGCAGTACTTC
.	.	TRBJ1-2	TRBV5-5	CASSPLRFGYTF	TGTGCCAGCAGCCCTCTTCGATTCGGCTACACCTTC
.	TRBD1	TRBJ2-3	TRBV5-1	CASSWGQGVDTQYF	TGCGCCAGCAGCTGGGGACAGGGGGTAGATACGCAGTATTTT
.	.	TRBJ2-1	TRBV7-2	CASSFDAARHNEQFF	TGTGCCAGCAGCTTCGACGCGGCCCGCCACAATGAGCAGTTCTTC
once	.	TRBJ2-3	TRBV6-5	CASQRGDTQYF	TGTGCCAGCCAACGGGGGGATACGCAGTATTTT
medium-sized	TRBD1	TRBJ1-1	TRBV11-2	CASSLGGFRGRLVNTEAFF	TGTGCCAGCAGCTTAGGGGGTTTCAGGGGGCGATTGGTGAACACTGAAGCTTTCTTT
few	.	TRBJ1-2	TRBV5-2	CASSPRTRTLGGYTF	TGTGCCAGCAGTCCTCGGACGAGAACTCTGGGGGGCTACACCTTC
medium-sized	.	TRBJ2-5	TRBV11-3	CASSLEETQYF	TGTGCCAGCAGCTTAGAAGAGACCCAGTACTTC
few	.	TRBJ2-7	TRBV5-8	CASSLGPRVGDEQYF	TGTGCCAGCAGCTTGGGACCGAGAGTGGGCGACGAGCAGTACTTC
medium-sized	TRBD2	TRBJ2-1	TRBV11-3	CASSLDLTSGKRDNEQFF	TGTGCCAGCAGCTTAGATCTAACTAGCGGGAAGAGGGACAATGAGCAGTTCTTC
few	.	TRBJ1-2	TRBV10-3	CAITQRPNYGYTF	TGTGCCATTACACAGAGACCTAACTATGGCTACACCTTC
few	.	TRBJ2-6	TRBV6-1	CAISTRVAGANVLTF	TGTGCCATCAGTACCAGGGTGGCCGGGGCCAACGTCCTGACTTTC
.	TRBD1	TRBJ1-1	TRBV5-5	CASSSSRTGVSRAFF	TGTGCCAGCAGCTCTTCCCGGACAGGGGTTAGTAGAGCTTTCTTT
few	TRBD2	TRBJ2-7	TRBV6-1	CASSRLAGPYEQYF	TGTGCCAGCAGCAGACTAGCGGGACCCTACGAGCAGTACTTC
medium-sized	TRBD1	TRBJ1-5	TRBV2	CASSAGGRSNQPQHF	TGTGCCAGCAGCGCAGGGGGGAGGAGCAATCAGCCCCAGCATTTT
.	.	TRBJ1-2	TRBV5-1	CASSLTGDYGYTF	TGTGCCAGCAGCTTGACCGGGGACTATGGCTACACCTTC
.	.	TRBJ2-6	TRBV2	CATTGRGGSGANVLTF	TGTGCCACCACGGGACGGGGAGGCTCTGGGGCCAACGTCCTGACTTTC
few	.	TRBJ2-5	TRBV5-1	CASSFRARGETQYF	TGCGCCAGCAGCTTCAGGGCGCGGGGAGAGACCCAGTACTTC
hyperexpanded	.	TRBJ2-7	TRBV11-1	CASSPGLVVEQYF	TGTGCCAGCAGCCCAGGGTTGGTCGTCGAGCAGTACTTC
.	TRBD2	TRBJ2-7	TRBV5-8	CASSLGEGYEQYF	TGTGCCAGCAGCTTGGGGGAGGGCTACGAGCAGTACTTC
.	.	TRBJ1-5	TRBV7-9	CARSLEGTRTVRNQPQHF	TGTGCCAGAAGCTTGGAAGGCACTCGGACAGTCCGGAATCAGCCCCAGCATTTT
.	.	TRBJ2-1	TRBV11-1	CASSLGLDNEQFF	TGTGCCAGCAGCTTAGGACTAGACAATGAGCAGTTCTTC
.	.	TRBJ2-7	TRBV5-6	CASSSGSILNYEQYF	TGTGCCAGCAGCTCCGGGTCGATATTAAACTACGAGCAGTACTTC
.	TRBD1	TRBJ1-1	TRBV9	CASSQGGRTGGTEAFF	TGTGCCAGCAGCCAAGGAGGAAGGACAGGGGGCACTGAAGCTTTCTTT
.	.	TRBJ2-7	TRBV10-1	CASSRQGQAGPYEQYF	TGCGCCAGCAGTCGGCAGGGGCAGGCGGGTCCTTACGAGCAGTACTTC